Listed here is a single T cell receptor (beta chain). These data originate in a study of cytomegalovirus exposure and HLA in healthy donors. For the study at large: One earlier analysis, a look at around 170 million T cells, found some 120 million unique TCR beta sequences.

60 Vbeta and 13 Jbeta primers were used in PCR. The protocol was immunoSEQ multiplex PCR, while the TCRdb copy is restricted to in-frame clones and leaves out a portion. The data contain some 190,000 clones, 70% to 85% of them seen just once; the ten biggest clones take up 1.4%. The TCR was taken from a man between 18 and 35 years old in good health and CMV-seronegative. Material for sequencing was PBMCs.

CDR3 sequence (DNA): TGTGCCAGCAGCCAGCGACTAGCGGGATCCCTACGCTACGAGCAGTACTTC. This encodes CASSQRLAGSLRYEQYF. V is TRBV11-3 and J is TRBJ2-7; the match to TRBD2 covers 11 bases. The CDR3 totals 17 residues. Unmatched junction bases numbered 12, after V lost 5 bases and J lost 3 bases. Germline values: CDR1 SGHNT, CDR2 YENEEA.